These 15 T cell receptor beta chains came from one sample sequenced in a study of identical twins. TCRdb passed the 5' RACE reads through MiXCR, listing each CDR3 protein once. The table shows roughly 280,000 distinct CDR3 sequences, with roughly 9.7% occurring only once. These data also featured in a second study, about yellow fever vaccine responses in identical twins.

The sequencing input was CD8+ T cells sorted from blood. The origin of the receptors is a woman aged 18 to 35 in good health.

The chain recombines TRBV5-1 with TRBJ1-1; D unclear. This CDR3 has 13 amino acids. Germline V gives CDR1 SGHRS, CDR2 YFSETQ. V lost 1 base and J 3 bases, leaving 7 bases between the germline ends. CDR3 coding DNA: TGCGCCAGCAGCTTGTCACGGTACACTGAAGCTTTCTTT. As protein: CASSLSRYTEAFF.

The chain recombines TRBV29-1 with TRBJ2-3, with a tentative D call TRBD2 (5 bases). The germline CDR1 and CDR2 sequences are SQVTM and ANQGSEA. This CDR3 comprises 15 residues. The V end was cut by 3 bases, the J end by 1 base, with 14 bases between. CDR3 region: CSVDEDGGRTDTQYF. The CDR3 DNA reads TGCAGCGTTGATGAGGATGGCGGGCGCACAGATACGCAGTATTTT.

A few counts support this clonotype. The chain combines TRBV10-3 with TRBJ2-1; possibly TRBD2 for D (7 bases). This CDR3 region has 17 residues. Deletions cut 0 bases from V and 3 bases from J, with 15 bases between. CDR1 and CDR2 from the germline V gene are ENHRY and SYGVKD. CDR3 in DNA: TGTGCCATCAGTGAGTCGGCGGGGGCTGAGGTCTACAATGAGCAGTTCTTC. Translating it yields CAISESAGAEVYNEQFF.

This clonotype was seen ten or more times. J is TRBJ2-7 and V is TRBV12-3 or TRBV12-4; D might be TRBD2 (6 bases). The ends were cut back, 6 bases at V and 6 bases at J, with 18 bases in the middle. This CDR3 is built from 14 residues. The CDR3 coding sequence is TGTGCCAGCAGACTCGTTGGAACAGCGGGCGAGCAGTACTTC. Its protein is CASRLVGTAGEQYF.

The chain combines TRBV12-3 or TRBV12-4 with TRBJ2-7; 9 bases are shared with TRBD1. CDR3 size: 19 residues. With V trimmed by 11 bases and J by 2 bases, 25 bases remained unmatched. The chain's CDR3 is CALCPSLTRQGESPYEQYF. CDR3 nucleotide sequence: TGTGCCCTCTGCCCCTCGCTAACTAGACAGGGGGAGAGTCCCTACGAGCAGTACTTC.

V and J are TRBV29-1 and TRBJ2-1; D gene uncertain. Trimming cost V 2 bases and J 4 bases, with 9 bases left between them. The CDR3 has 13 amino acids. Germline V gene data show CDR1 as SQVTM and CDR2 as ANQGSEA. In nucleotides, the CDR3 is TGCAGCGTTGAAAACTTGGGTTACAATGAGCAGTTCTTC. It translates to CSVENLGYNEQFF.

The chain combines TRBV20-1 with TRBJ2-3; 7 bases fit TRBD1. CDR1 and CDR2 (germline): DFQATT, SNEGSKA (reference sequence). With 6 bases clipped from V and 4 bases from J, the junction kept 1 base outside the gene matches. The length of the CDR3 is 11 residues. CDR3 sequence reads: CSAGTADTQYF. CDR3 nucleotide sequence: TGCAGTGCGGGGACAGCAGATACGCAGTATTTT.

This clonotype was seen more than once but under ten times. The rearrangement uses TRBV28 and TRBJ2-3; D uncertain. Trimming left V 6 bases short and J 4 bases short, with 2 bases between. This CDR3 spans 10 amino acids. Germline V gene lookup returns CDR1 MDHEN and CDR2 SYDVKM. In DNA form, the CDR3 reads TGTGCCAGCAGCGCAGATACGCAGTATTTT. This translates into CASSADTQYF.

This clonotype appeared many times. CDR3 DNA sequence: TGTGCCAGCAGCCCAACGTCTTGGACAGGGCAAGAGACCCAGTACTTC. As protein: CASSPTSWTGQETQYF. This rearrangement joins TRBV9 to TRBJ2-5; TRBD1 aligns across 8 bases. This CDR3 region has 16 residues. V shed 4 bases, J shed 2 bases, and the junction held 10 bases outside the gene matches. From germline, CDR1 is SGDLS and CDR2 YYNGEE.

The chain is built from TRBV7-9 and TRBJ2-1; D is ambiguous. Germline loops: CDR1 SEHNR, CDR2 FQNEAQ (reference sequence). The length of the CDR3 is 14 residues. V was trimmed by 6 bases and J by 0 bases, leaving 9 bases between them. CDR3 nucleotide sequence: TGTGCCAGCAGTTGGTCGGGCTCCTACAATGAGCAGTTCTTC. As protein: CASSWSGSYNEQFF.

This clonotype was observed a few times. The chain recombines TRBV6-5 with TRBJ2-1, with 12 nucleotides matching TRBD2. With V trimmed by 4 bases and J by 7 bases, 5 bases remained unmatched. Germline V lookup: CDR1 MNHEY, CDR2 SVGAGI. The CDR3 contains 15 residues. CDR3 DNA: TGTGCCAGCAGTTTACCCGGGACTAGCGGGAATGAGCAGTTCTTC. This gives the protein CASSLPGTSGNEQFF.

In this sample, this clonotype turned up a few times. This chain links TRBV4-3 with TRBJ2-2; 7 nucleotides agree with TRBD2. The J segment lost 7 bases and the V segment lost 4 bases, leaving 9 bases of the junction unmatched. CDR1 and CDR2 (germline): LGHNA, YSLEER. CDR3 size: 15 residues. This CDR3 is CASSRIRGGFGELFF. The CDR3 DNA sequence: TGCGCCAGCAGCCGAATACGCGGGGGTTTCGGGGAGCTGTTTTTT.

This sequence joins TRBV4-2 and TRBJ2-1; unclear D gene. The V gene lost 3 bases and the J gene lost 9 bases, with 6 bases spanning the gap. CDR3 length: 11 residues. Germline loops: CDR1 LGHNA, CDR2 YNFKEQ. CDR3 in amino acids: CASSHGFEQFF. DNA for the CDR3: TGTGCCAGCAGCCATGGGTTTGAGCAGTTCTTC.

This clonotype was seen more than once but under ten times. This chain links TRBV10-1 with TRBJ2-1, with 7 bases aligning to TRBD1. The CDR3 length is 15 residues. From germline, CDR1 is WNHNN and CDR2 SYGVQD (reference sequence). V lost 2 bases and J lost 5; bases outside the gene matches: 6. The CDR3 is CASSEGDSLDNEQFF. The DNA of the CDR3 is TGCGCCAGCAGTGAGGGGGACAGCCTTGACAATGAGCAGTTCTTC.

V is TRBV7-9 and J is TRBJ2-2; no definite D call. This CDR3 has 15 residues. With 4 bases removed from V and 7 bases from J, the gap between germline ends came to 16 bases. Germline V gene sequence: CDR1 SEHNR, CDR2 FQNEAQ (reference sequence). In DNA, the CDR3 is TGTGCCAGCAGCTCCGTGTTGGGTTTGGTCGGGGAGCTGTTTTTT. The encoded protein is CASSSVLGLVGELFF.